Shown below are 4 T cell receptor beta chains from a single sample sequenced in a study of T cell responses to AZD1222 COVID-19 vaccine. Sequencing was performed with immunoSEQ multiplex PCR; in TCRdb, only in-frame clones are kept and a portion is missing. The table lists 20,000 to 30,000 clones, roughly 85% of them singletons. The source material was peripheral blood, sampled 28 days after the second AZD1222 dose. The receptors were sampled from an adult who received the AZD1222 COVID-19 vaccine.

This sequence joins TRBV10-3 and TRBJ1-2; D might be TRBD1 (5 bases). The length of the CDR3 is 13 residues. The ends were cut back, 5 bases at V and 2 bases at J, with 9 bases in the middle. Per the germline V gene, CDR1 is ENHRY and CDR2 is SYGVKD. CDR3 sequence reads: CAISKDTNYGYTF. Here the CDR3 DNA reads TGTGCCATCAGTAAGGACACAAACTATGGCTACACCTTC.

This chain connects TRBV5-1 to TRBJ2-1, with a tentative D call TRBD2 (5 bases). Germline CDR1 is SGHRS and CDR2 is YFSETQ. CDR3 length: 14 residues. V was shortened by 3 bases and J by 7 bases, with 14 bases between the two germline ends. In DNA, the CDR3 is TGCGCCAGCAGCTCCAGGACTCAAAAAAATGAGCAGTTCTTC. This sequence encodes CASSSRTQKNEQFF.

This clone was recorded a few times. V is TRBV19 and J is TRBJ1-3; no clear D gene. CDR3 length equals 15 residues. Germline lookup yields CDR1 LNHDA and CDR2 SQIVND (reference sequence). Trimming cost V 3 bases and J 4 bases, with 13 bases left between them. The CDR3 sequence is CASSIGQTLGNTIYF. CDR3 nucleotide sequence: TGTGCCAGTAGTATCGGGCAGACTCTAGGAAACACCATATATTTT.

This sequence joins TRBV6-5 and TRBJ2-7, with 9 bases that match TRBD1. Germline CDR1 and CDR2: MNHEY and SVGAGI. The CDR3 is 14 residues long. Trimming removed 6 bases from V and 2 bases from J; junction bases left unmatched: 5. CDR3 bases: TGTGCCAGCAGGGCAGACAGGGGGACCTACGAGCAGTACTTC. It yields the protein CASRADRGTYEQYF.